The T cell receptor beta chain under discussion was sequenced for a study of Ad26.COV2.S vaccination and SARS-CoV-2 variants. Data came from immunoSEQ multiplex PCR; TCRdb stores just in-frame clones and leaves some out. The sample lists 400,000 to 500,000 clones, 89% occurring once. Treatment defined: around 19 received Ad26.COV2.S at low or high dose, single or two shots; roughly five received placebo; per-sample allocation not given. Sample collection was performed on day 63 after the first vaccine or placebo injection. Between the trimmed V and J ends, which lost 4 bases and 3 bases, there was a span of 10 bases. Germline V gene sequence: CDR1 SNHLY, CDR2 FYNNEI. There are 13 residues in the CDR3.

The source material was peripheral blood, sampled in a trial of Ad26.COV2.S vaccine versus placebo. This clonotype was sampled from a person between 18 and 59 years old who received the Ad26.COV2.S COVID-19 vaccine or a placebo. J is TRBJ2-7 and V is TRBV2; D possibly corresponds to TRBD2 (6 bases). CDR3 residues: CASSAGEFYEQYF. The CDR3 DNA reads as TGTGCCAGCAGTGCGGGAGAATTCTACGAGCAGTACTTC.